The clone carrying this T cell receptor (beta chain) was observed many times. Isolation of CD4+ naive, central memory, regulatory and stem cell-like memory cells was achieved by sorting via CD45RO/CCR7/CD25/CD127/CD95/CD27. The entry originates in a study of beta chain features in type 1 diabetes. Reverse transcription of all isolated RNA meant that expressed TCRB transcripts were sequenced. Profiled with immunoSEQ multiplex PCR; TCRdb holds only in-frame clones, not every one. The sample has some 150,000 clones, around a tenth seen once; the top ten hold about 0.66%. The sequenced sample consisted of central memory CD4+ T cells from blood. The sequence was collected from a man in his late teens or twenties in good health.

As DNA, the CDR3 is TGTGCCAGCAGCGTACCCTCGGGGGGGTACAATGAGCAGTTCTTC. Encoded protein: CASSVPSGGYNEQFF. The chain couples TRBV5-6 to TRBJ2-1; 8 positions match TRBD2. CDR3 length equals 15 residues. V was clipped by 4 bases and J by 4 bases; unmatched bases: 7. Germline values: CDR1 SGHDT, CDR2 YYEEEE.